Shown below are 32 T cell receptor beta chains from a single sample sequenced in a study of blood T cell repertoires in COVID-19. Assay used: immunoSEQ multiplex PCR; TCRdb lists only in-frame clones, some missing. Of 75,000 to 100,000 clones listed, around 80% are singletons. Sequencing used peripheral blood. Receptors originate from a human donor in a cohort sampled during active COVID-19.

V and J are TRBV4-1 and TRBJ1-4; 8 bases map to TRBD1. The CDR3 loop spans 15 amino acids. Trimming took 4 bases from V and 6 from J; bases not matched to a gene: 7. The germline CDR1 and CDR2 sequences are MGHRA and YSYEKL. CDR3 sequence reads: CASSLGQGVDEKLFF. CDR3 sequence (DNA): TGCGCCAGCAGCCTCGGACAGGGAGTTGATGAAAAACTGTTTTTT.

J is TRBJ1-2 and V is TRBV5-1; TRBD1 is a possible D gene (6 bases). The CDR3 spans 14 residues. Deletions cut 0 bases from V and 3 bases from J, with 9 bases between. Per the germline V gene, CDR1 is SGHRS and CDR2 is YFSETQ. The CDR3 loop is CASSLDPGDYGYTF. As DNA, the CDR3 is TGCGCCAGCAGCTTGGATCCAGGGGACTATGGCTACACCTTC. The complete variable domain, with remaining parts taken from reference TRBV5-1 and TRBJ1-2, reads KAGVTQTPRYLIKTRGQQVTLSCSPISGHRSVSWYQQTPGQGLQFLFEYFSETQRNKGNFPGRFSGRQFSNSRSEMNVSTLELGDSALYLCASSLDPGDYGYTFGSGTRLTVV.

The chain carries TRBV7-8 and TRBJ2-2; D possibly corresponds to TRBD1 (6 bases). This CDR3 contains 16 residues. Trimming cost V 6 bases and J 1 base, with 15 bases left between them. Germline V gene sequence: CDR1 SGHVS, CDR2 FQNEAQ. The CDR3, as DNA: TGTGCCAGCAGGGGGGCGCGGTACAAGAACACCGGGGAGCTGTTTTTT. Translation gives CASRGARYKNTGELFF.

The genes are TRBV28 and TRBJ1-3; a possible D gene is TRBD1 (5 bases). V was clipped by 7 bases and J by 7 bases, with 17 bases between them. The CDR3 has 14 amino acids. From germline, CDR1 is MDHEN and CDR2 SYDVKM. This CDR3 reads CASTLGGFFNTIYF. Written as DNA, the CDR3 is TGTGCCAGCACCTTGGGGGGGTTTTTCAACACCATATATTTT.

The CDR3 nucleotides are TGTGCCTGGAGTGCGGACAGGGTGGGCGAGCAGTACTTC. It specifies CAWSADRVGEQYF. The V and J genes are TRBV30 and TRBJ2-7; 8 bases match TRBD1. Germline lookup yields CDR1 GTSNPN and CDR2 SVGIG (reference sequence). The CDR3 length is 13 residues. V lost 1 base, J lost 6 bases, and 5 bases stayed unmatched.

The chain joins TRBV6-2 or TRBV6-3 to TRBJ2-1; D is undetermined. From germline, CDR1 is MNHEY and CDR2 SVGEGT. Between the trimmed V and J ends, which lost 2 bases and 2 bases, there was a span of 16 bases. CDR3 length equals 17 residues. The CDR3 spells CASSYTVNRGPYNEQFF. CDR3 sequence (DNA): TGTGCCAGCAGTTACACGGTCAACCGAGGCCCCTACAATGAGCAGTTCTTC.

The J gene is TRBJ2-3, the V gene TRBV28, with D maybe TRBD2 (5 bases). CDR1 is MDHEN, CDR2 SYDVKM, per germline. CDR3 length equals 15 residues. V lost 7 bases and J lost 2, with 16 bases in between. CDR3 nucleotides: TGTGCCAGCACCCACACGAGGCTAGCCACAGATACGCAGTATTTT. It translates to CASTHTRLATDTQYF.

The CDR3 loop reads CASSQTTQIYGYTF. In nucleotides, the CDR3 is TGTGCCAGCAGCCAAACAACGCAGATCTATGGCTACACCTTC. J is TRBJ1-2 and V is TRBV3-1 (or the pseudogene TRBV3-2), with unresolved D. The length of the CDR3 is 14 residues. Germline assignment: CDR1 LGHDT and CDR2 YNNKEL (reference sequence). V shed 2 bases and J shed 4 bases, with 11 bases lying between them.

J is TRBJ1-5 and V is TRBV19; D not certain. The CDR3 has 15 residues. Trimming shortened V by 3 bases and J by 0 bases, and 9 bases separated the two germline ends. Looked up from germline, CDR1 is LNHDA and CDR2 is SQIVND (reference sequence). The CDR3 region is CASSISEYSNQPQHF. For the CDR3, the DNA is TGTGCCAGTAGTATCTCGGAGTATAGCAATCAGCCCCAGCATTTT.

The sample holds a few counts of this clone. This chain links TRBV7-9 with TRBJ1-3; 9 positions match TRBD1. Germline V gives CDR1 SEHNR, CDR2 FQNEAQ (reference sequence). V shed 5 bases and J 4 bases; nucleotides not matched to a gene: 9. This CDR3 contains 16 residues. CDR3 in amino acids: CASSPKGQGVGNTIYF. The CDR3 coding sequence is TGTGCCAGCAGCCCAAAGGGACAGGGAGTCGGAAACACCATATATTTT.

The gene calls are TRBV7-2 and TRBJ2-3; no firm D call. With 3 bases removed from V and 0 bases from J, the gap between germline ends came to 10 bases. CDR1 is SGHTA and CDR2 is FQGNSA in the germline V gene. The CDR3 is made up of 15 amino acids. CDR3 in DNA: TGTGCCAGCAGCTTCGGCTGGGCTAGCACAGATACGCAGTATTTT. It specifies CASSFGWASTDTQYF.

This clone was seen just once. The chain is built from TRBV6-5 and TRBJ2-3; 7 nucleotides align to TRBD2. With V trimmed by 8 bases and J by 2 bases, 4 bases remained unmatched. In germline, CDR1 is MNHEY, CDR2 SVGAGI. The CDR3 is made up of 13 amino acids. As DNA, the CDR3 is TGTGCCAGCCACGGGGGGTTCACAGATACGCAGTATTTT. Translating gives CASHGGFTDTQYF.

CDR3 sequence: CASNRQGNSGNTIYF. For the CDR3, the DNA is TGTGCCAGCAATAGACAGGGAAACTCTGGAAACACCATATATTTT. This chain uses TRBV2 with TRBJ1-3; 7 positions agree with TRBD1. The germline V gene has CDR1 SNHLY and CDR2 FYNNEI. With V trimmed by 7 bases and J by 0 bases, 6 bases remained unmatched. This CDR3 is built from 15 residues.

J is TRBJ2-1 and V is TRBV5-1; TRBD2 agrees at 11 bases. Germline V gives CDR1 SGHRS, CDR2 YFSETQ. Germline trimming cut 4 bases from V and 8 bases from J; bases unmatched to any gene: 8. CDR3 length equals 15 residues. The CDR3 protein is CASSATSGGTDEQFF. DNA for the CDR3: TGCGCCAGCAGCGCTACTAGCGGGGGTACGGATGAGCAGTTCTTC.

V and J are TRBV7-2 and TRBJ1-1; tentatively, D is TRBD1 (5 bases). V dropped 5 bases and J dropped 4 bases, with 14 bases sitting between them. This CDR3 spans 14 amino acids. Germline values: CDR1 SGHTA, CDR2 FQGNSA. The CDR3 nucleotides read TGTGCCAGCAGCCTCACCCGGGGGGGCACTGAAGCTTTCTTT. Translating it yields CASSLTRGGTEAFF. Based on the CDR3 plus reference TRBV7-2 and TRBJ1-1, the full variable domain is GAGVSQSPSNKVTEKGKDVELRCDPISGHTALYWYRQSLGQGLEFLIYFQGNSAPDKSGLPSDRFSAERTGGSVSTLTIQRTQQEDSAVYLCASSLTRGGTEAFFGQGTRLTVV.

V usage is TRBV5-1 and J usage is TRBJ2-1; D perhaps matches TRBD1 (5 bases). The ends were cut back, 0 bases at V and 12 bases at J, with 19 bases in the middle. The CDR3 runs to 15 residues. CDR1 SGHRS and CDR2 YFSETQ come from the germline V gene. The CDR3 spells CASSLALQGVWGQFF. The CDR3 DNA reads as TGCGCCAGCAGCTTGGCCTTGCAAGGGGTTTGGGGGCAGTTCTTC.

The V gene is TRBV21-1, the J gene TRBJ1-5; TRBD1 is taken as the D call from the table, unchecked against the DNA. TRBV21-1 is a known pseudogene. The length of the CDR3 is 16 residues. The chain's CDR3 is CASSKLLGHLSQPQHF. DNA of the CDR3: TGTGCCAGCAGCAAATTGCTGGGCCACCTAAGTCAGCCCCAGCATTTT.

This clone was detected once. The chain recombines TRBV24-1 with TRBJ1-3; D is ambiguous. Per germline, CDR1 KGHDR and CDR2 SFDVKD. This CDR3 comprises 16 residues. V was pared by 4 bases and J by 3 bases, with 15 bases between. CDR3 nucleotide sequence: TGTGCCACCAGTGACCCCCACGGGTCGGGTGGAAACACCATATATTTT. It codes for CATSDPHGSGGNTIYF.

This clone has more than one count but fewer than ten. This chain joins TRBV7-9 and TRBJ1-5; D uncertain. Germline CDR1 and CDR2: SEHNR and FQNEAQ (reference sequence). Between the trimmed V and J ends, which lost 3 bases and 4 bases, there was a span of 13 bases. The CDR3 runs to 15 residues. The CDR3, as DNA: TGTGCCAGCAGCTTCGGCGGTAGCTCAAATCAGCCCCAGCATTTT. As protein: CASSFGGSSNQPQHF.

This chain links TRBV5-1 with TRBJ2-2; 8 nucleotides align to TRBD1. V dropped 0 bases and J dropped 6; count of bases not matched to a gene: 7. This CDR3 spans 16 amino acids. Germline V gives CDR1 SGHRS, CDR2 YFSETQ. The CDR3 DNA is TGCGCCAGCAGCTTGGTTTGGACAGGGTTATCCGGGGAGCTGTTTTTT. It is translated as CASSLVWTGLSGELFF.

The CDR3 nucleotides read TGTGCCACCACGGGGCGGCTAGCGGGGGATGATGAGCAGTTCTTC. This codes for CATTGRLAGDDEQFF. The chain carries TRBV6-4 and TRBJ2-1; 10 nucleotides agree with TRBD2. V shed 10 bases, J shed 8 bases, and the junction held 14 bases outside the gene matches. The CDR3 is 15 amino acids. The germline gives CDR1 MRHNA, CDR2 SNTAGT.

The rearrangement links TRBV6-1 to TRBJ2-1; 16 bases match TRBD2. V dropped 2 bases and J dropped 7; count of bases not matched to a gene: 8. The length of the CDR3 is 18 residues. Germline V gene sequence: CDR1 MNHNS, CDR2 SASEGT. This chain's CDR3 is CASSEWGLAGGRGNEQFF. Written as DNA, the CDR3 is TGTGCCAGCAGTGAATGGGGACTAGCGGGGGGGCGAGGGAATGAGCAGTTCTTC.

The rearrangement links TRBV2 to TRBJ2-5, with TRBD1 matching over 7 bases. The CDR3 sequence is 14 residues long. Germline V gene data show CDR1 as SNHLY and CDR2 as FYNNEI. V shed 4 bases and J 4 bases; nucleotides not matched to a gene: 6. The CDR3 region is CASSGERGRETQYF. The CDR3 DNA is TGTGCCAGCAGTGGTGAAAGGGGGCGAGAGACCCAGTACTTC.

The chain is built from TRBV9 and TRBJ1-2; D possibly corresponds to TRBD1 (5 bases). Germline V lookup: CDR1 SGDLS, CDR2 YYNGEE. The CDR3 sequence is 15 residues long. The V gene lost 3 bases and the J gene lost 5 bases, with 17 bases spanning the gap. CDR3 residues: CASSGSTQGWYGYTF. CDR3 coding DNA: TGTGCCAGCAGCGGCTCAACCCAGGGTTGGTATGGCTACACCTTC.

This clone came up once. The chain couples TRBV14 to TRBJ2-7; D perhaps matches TRBD1 (6 bases). Per the germline V gene, CDR1 is SGHDN and CDR2 is FVKESK. This CDR3 comprises 15 residues. Trimming took off 4 bases at V and 2 bases at J, with 15 bases between the two ends. The CDR3, as DNA: TGTGCCAGCAGCCGCCCGGGACAAACTACCTACGAGCAGTACTTC. Encoded protein: CASSRPGQTTYEQYF.

The chain combines TRBV5-4 with TRBJ2-2, with D tentatively TRBD2 (6 bases). The V gene's germline CDR1 is SGHNT and CDR2 YYREEE (reference sequence). V was cut by 0 bases and J by 0 bases, with 6 bases left in between. The CDR3 has 15 amino acids. The CDR3: CASSLGGANTGELFF. CDR3 sequence (DNA): TGTGCCAGCAGCTTGGGCGGGGCGAACACCGGGGAGCTGTTTTTT. The full variable domain, in which reference TRBV5-4 and TRBJ2-2 provide the parts outside the CDR3, is ETGVTQSPTHLIKTRGQQVTLRCSSQSGHNTVSWYQQALGQGPQFIFQYYREEENGRGNFPPRFSGLQFPNYSSELNVNALELDDSALYLCASSLGGANTGELFFGEGSRLTVL.

The CDR3 spells CASSARTGGNSPLHF. The DNA for the CDR3 is TGTGCCAGCAGCGCTCGGACAGGGGGAAATTCACCCCTCCACTTT. The rearrangement uses TRBV3-1 (or the pseudogene TRBV3-2) and TRBJ1-6, with 10 nucleotides matching TRBD1. Germline loops: CDR1 LGHDT, CDR2 YNNKEL (reference sequence). The CDR3 runs to 15 residues. V lost 5 bases and J lost 7; bases outside the gene matches: 5.

In nucleotides, the CDR3 is TGTGCCAGCAGTCCCCGCGGGGGGGCCCCACTGCTCTATAATTCACCCCTCCACTTT. It yields the protein CASSPRGGAPLLYNSPLHF. The J gene is TRBJ1-6, the V gene TRBV28; D possibly corresponds to TRBD1 (6 bases). Per germline, CDR1 MDHEN and CDR2 SYDVKM. The ends were cut back, 5 bases at V and 3 bases at J, with 23 bases in the middle. The CDR3 spans 19 residues.

V gene TRBV5-1 combines with J gene TRBJ2-1; D may be TRBD1 (5 bases). The CDR3 sequence is 15 residues long. From germline, CDR1 is SGHRS and CDR2 YFSETQ. Trimming removed 2 bases at V and 5 bases at J, with 14 bases between. CDR3: CASSLQARENNEQFF. Written as DNA, the CDR3 is TGCGCCAGCAGCTTACAGGCCAGGGAAAACAATGAGCAGTTCTTC.

The chain couples TRBV28 to TRBJ1-5, with a tentative D call TRBD1 (6 bases). The CDR3 totals 15 residues. The germline V gene has CDR1 MDHEN and CDR2 SYDVKM. The ends were cut back, 2 bases at V and 3 bases at J, with 11 bases in the middle. DNA of the CDR3: TGTGCCAGCAGTTTAGGGGCAGGGGTCAATCAGCCCCAGCATTTT. Amino acids: CASSLGAGVNQPQHF.

This clone was counted a single time. The V gene is TRBV7-9, the J gene TRBJ2-1; TRBD2 aligns across 8 bases. This CDR3 spans 12 amino acids. The germline CDR1 and CDR2 sequences are SEHNR and FQNEAQ (reference sequence). Trimming removed 5 bases from V and 9 bases from J; junction bases left unmatched: 3. The CDR3 coding sequence is TGTGCCAGCAGCCGGGGGGGCGGTGAGCAGTTCTTC. Translating it yields CASSRGGGEQFF.

This clone was detected many times. This sequence joins TRBV5-6 and TRBJ1-2; D may be TRBD1 (6 bases). With 4 bases removed from V and 0 bases from J, the gap between germline ends came to 13 bases. Germline V CDR1 and CDR2: SGHDT, YYEEEE. The CDR3 consists of 15 residues. The CDR3 coding sequence is TGTGCCAGCAGCGCGGACAGTTGGGCTAACTATGGCTACACCTTC. It encodes CASSADSWANYGYTF.